This T cell receptor (beta chain) was recovered during a study of blood T cell repertoires in COVID-19. Study background: PBMCs, B-cell-depleted T cells, or T cells were the source of the cDNA or gDNA that made up the material.

Unmatched junction bases numbered 5, after V lost 2 bases and J lost 4 bases. CDR3 length equals 15 residues. Germline CDR1 reads MNHNS; CDR2 reads SASEGT. This clone was recorded only once. Sequencing was performed with immunoSEQ multiplex PCR; in TCRdb, only in-frame clones are kept and a portion is missing. The sample comprises roughly 57,000 clones, 79% of which are singletons, and roughly 3.2% rests with the top ten. Input material: peripheral blood. This clonotype originated in a man between 60 and 75 years old with acute or convalescent COVID-19. V and J are TRBV6-1 and TRBJ1-5, with 7 nucleotides matching TRBD1. CDR3 amino acids: CASSEYRGQNQPQHF. In nucleotides, the CDR3 is TGTGCCAGCAGTGAATACAGGGGCCAAAATCAGCCCCAGCATTTT.